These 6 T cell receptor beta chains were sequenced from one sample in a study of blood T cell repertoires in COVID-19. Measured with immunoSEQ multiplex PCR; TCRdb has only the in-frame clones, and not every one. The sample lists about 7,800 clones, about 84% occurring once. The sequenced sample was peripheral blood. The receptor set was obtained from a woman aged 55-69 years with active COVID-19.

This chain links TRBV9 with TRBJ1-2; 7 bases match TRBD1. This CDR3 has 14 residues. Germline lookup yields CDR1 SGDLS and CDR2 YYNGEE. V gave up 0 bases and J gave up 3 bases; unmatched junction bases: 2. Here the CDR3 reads CASSVDRGHYGYTF. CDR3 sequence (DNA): TGTGCCAGCAGCGTAGACAGGGGACACTATGGCTACACCTTC.

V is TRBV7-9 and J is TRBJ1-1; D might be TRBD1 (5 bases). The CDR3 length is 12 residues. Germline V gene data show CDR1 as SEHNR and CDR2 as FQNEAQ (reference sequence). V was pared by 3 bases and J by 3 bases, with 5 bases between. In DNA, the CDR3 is TGTGCCAGCAGCTTCAGGGACACTGAAGCTTTCTTT. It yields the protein CASSFRDTEAFF.

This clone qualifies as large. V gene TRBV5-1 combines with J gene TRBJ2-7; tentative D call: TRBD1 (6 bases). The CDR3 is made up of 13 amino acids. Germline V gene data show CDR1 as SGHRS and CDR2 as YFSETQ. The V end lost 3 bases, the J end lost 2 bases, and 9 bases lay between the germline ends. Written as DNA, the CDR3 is TGCGCCAGCAGCTGGGACAAAGCCTACGAGCAGTACTTC. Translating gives CASSWDKAYEQYF.

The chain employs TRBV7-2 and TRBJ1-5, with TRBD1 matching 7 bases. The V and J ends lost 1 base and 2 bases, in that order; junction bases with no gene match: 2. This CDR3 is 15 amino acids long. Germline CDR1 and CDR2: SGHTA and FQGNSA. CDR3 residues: CASSLGTGRNQPQHF. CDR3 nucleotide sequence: TGTGCCAGCAGCTTAGGGACAGGCCGCAATCAGCCCCAGCATTTT.

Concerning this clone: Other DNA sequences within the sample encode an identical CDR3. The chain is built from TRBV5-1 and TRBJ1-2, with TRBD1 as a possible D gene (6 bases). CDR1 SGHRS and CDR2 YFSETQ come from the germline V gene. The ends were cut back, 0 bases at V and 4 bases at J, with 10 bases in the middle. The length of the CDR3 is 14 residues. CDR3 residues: CASSLGTGFYGYTF. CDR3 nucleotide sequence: TGCGCCAGCAGCTTGGGAACAGGGTTCTATGGCTACACCTTC. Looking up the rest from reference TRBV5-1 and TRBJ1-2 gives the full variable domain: KAGVTQTPRYLIKTRGQQVTLSCSPISGHRSVSWYQQTPGQGLQFLFEYFSETQRNKGNFPGRFSGRQFSNSRSEMNVSTLELGDSALYLCASSLGTGFYGYTFGSGTRLTVV.

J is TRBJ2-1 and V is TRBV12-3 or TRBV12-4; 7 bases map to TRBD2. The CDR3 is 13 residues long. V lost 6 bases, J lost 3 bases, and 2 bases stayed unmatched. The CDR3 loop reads CASSREDYNEQFF. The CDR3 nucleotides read TGTGCCAGCAGCCGGGAGGACTACAATGAGCAGTTCTTC.